This T cell receptor beta chain was documented in a study of CD4 T cell repertoires in COVID-19. Sequencing used immunoSEQ multiplex PCR; TCRdb keeps in-frame clones, though not all of them. The table has fewer than 25,000 clones, over 75% seen once; the top ten hold approximately 0.6%. The memory T cells were sequenced right after ex vivo isolation, without culture. The CDR3 loop spans 13 amino acids. V was shortened by 1 base and J by 11 bases, with 11 bases between the two germline ends. Germline assignment: CDR1 SEHNR and CDR2 FQNEAQ (reference sequence). The rearrangement links TRBV7-9 to TRBJ1-4; perhaps TRBD1 as D (5 bases). This sequence was found in a human donor who had COVID-19. This specimen consisted of central memory CD4+ T cells from blood, obtained before the COVID-19 pandemic. CDR3 sequence: CASSLGDRTKLFF. CDR3 coding DNA: TGTGCCAGCAGCTTAGGCGACAGAACCAAACTGTTTTTT. Full variable domain (rest looked up from reference TRBV7-9 and TRBJ1-4): DTGVSQNPRHKITKRGQNVTFRCDPISEHNRLYWYRQTLGQGPEFLTYFQNEAQLEKSRLLSDRFSAERPKGSFSTLEIQRTEQGDSAMYLCASSLGDRTKLFFGSGTQLSVL.